The present T cell receptor (beta chain) was sequenced within a study of T cell repertoires in cytomegalovirus infection (dated by TCRdb to between 2018 and 2020). With respect to the entire study: Peptide stimulations targeted recently identified HLA-C-restricted CMV epitopes, whose presentation resists viral immunomodulation, together with well-studied HLA-B-restricted epitopes. Donor HLA type was relevant to the analysis, because carriage of CMV infection together with the matching HLA type was indicated by public TCR beta signatures. The full study reports these points: Carriers of CMV infection plus the relevant HLA type were discriminated by the cumulative frequency of public TCR beta family members in the study cohort and in an independent approximately 400-donor cohort. The ex vivo response was dominated by HLA-C-restricted CMV-specific TCR beta clonotypes, which also provided the single most frequent clonotype in two of eight donors.

As to this clonotype: The specificity of this receptor is unknown. No quality values exist for individual bases; no much larger clone is one base distant.

The treatment or condition tag for this specimen amounts to: in vitro stimulation with specific CMV peptide epitopes to enrich CMV-specific T cells. From a lookup of the germline V gene (reference sequence), CDR1 and CDR2 are SEHNR and FQNEAQ. Trimming costs V 0 bases and J 9 bases, and their ends lie 11 bases apart. Reading from cysteine to phenylalanine, the CDR3 counts 13 amino acids. Kept here is only the CDR3 DNA, which spans 39 bases and is read in frame from base 1. Reads for this sample came from an Illumina HiSeq 1500. TCRdb reprocessed the public reads (quality trimming at Q25 with fastp, clone calling with MiXCR) and kept in-frame beta chains. Identical CDR3 proteins give one entry, which carries the most common genes and DNA. The sample has around 770,000 distinct CDR3 sequences on record, around 29% of them singletons. The ten largest account for 13% of the sample.

The chain links TRBV7-9 with TRBJ2-5; confidence is insufficient to name the D gene. The sequencing here drew on cultured CD8+ T cells from PBMCs, taken from culture after CMV antigen stimulation. The sequence was collected from a human donor in good health (CMV status not recorded). Some clones in this sample may be carry-over from other donors' samples. The DNA reads as follows: TGTGCCAGCAGCTTAGCAGTGTTGGAGCCCCAGTACTTC. It codes for CASSLAVLEPQYF.